This entry concerns a single T cell receptor (beta chain). Its antigen is as yet unknown. The table came from immunoSEQ multiplex PCR; TCRdb's copy has only in-frame clones and leaves some out. This table holds roughly 69,000 clones, approximately 86% found once. These data come from a study of a mutant IDH1 vaccine in newly diagnosed glioma. Study context: Commencement of vaccination occurred 4-6 weeks following radiotherapy alone, or concurrently with temozolomide cycles. Males made up about 62% and females approximately 40% of treated patients, whose mean age was roughly 40 years. The study, taken as a whole, reports: Seemingly, pseudoprogression had no relation to changes in the top peripheral T cell clonotypes.

Time point meaning: week 35, safety follow-up. Vaccine doses each comprised 300 ug of mutant IDH1 20-mer peptide, with topical imiquimod. The CDR3 covers 15 residues. Trimming removed 0 bases from V and 5 bases from J; junction bases left unmatched: 1. Germline V gives CDR1 SGHAT, CDR2 FQNNGV. This chain joins TRBV11-2 and TRBJ2-2; 9 nucleotides align to TRBD1. The clonotype originates from a man aged 25-40 years with glioma. Here the sequenced sample was PBMCs, taken from a glioma patient whose treatment included an IDH1 peptide vaccine. In DNA, the CDR3 is TGTGCCAGCAGCTTAGATGGGACAGGGACCGGGGAGCTGTTTTTT. Its translation is CASSLDGTGTGELFF.